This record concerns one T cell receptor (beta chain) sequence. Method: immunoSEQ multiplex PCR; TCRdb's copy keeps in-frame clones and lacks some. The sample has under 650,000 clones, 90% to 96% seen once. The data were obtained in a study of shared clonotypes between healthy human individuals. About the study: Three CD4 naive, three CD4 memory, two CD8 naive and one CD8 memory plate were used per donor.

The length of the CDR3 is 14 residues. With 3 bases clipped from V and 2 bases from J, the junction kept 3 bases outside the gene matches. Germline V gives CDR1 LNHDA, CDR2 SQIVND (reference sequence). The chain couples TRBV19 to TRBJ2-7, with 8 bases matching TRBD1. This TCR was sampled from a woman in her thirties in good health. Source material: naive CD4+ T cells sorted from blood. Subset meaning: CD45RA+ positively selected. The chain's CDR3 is CASSMGQAPYEQYF. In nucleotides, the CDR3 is TGTGCCAGTAGTATGGGACAGGCCCCCTACGAGCAGTACTTC. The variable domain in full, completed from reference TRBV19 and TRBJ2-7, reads DGGITQSPKYLFRKEGQNVTLSCEQNLNHDAMYWYRQDPGQGLRLIYYSQIVNDFQKGDIAEGYSVSREKKESFPLTVTSAQKNPTAFYLCASSMGQAPYEQYFGPGTRLTVT.